A selection of T cell receptor beta chains follows, all from one sample in a study of blood T cell repertoires in COVID-19. The table came from immunoSEQ multiplex PCR; TCRdb's copy has only in-frame clones and leaves some out. This sample has 350,000 or so clones, with about 90% found just once. Sample: PBMCs or T cells enriched from blood (not recorded which). The receptors shown here come from a woman in her 30s who had recovered from COVID-19. The CDR3 runs from the conserved cysteine through the conserved F or W. A D gene is named only where the DNA matches it firmly. The listing skips clone size in some rows; elsewhere it reads once, few, many or a size class.

v_call: TRBV28
clone_size: once
j_call: TRBJ2-3
cdr3_length: 15
d_call: TRBD1
cdr3_aa: CASRIRDRETDTQYF
cdr3_nt: TGTGCCAGCAGAATCCGGGACAGGGAAACAGATACGCAGTATTTT

v_call: TRBV5-4
clone_size: once
j_call: TRBJ1-5
cdr3_length: 15
d_call: .
cdr3_aa: CASSSSPNTHQPQHF
cdr3_nt: TGTGCCAGCAGCTCGTCACCGAACACCCATCAGCCCCAGCATTTT

v_call: TRBV9
clone_size: .
j_call: TRBJ1-5
cdr3_length: 16
d_call: .
cdr3_aa: CASSVGGQGTNQPQHF
cdr3_nt: TGTGCCAGCAGCGTAGGGGGGCAGGGGACAAATCAGCCCCAGCATTTT

v_call: TRBV2
clone_size: .
j_call: TRBJ1-1
cdr3_length: 14
d_call: TRBD1
cdr3_aa: CASSGGTVHSEAFF
cdr3_nt: TGTGCCAGCAGTGGCGGGACAGTGCATTCTGAAGCTTTCTTT

v_call: TRBV6-2/TRBV6-3
clone_size: once
j_call: TRBJ1-1
cdr3_length: 19
d_call: TRBD1
cdr3_aa: CASSYRGPGTGNLNTEAFF
cdr3_nt: TGTGCCAGCAGTTACCGGGGGCCCGGGACAGGAAATTTGAACACTGAAGCTTTCTTT

v_call: TRBV28
clone_size: .
j_call: TRBJ2-7
cdr3_length: 14
d_call: TRBD1
cdr3_aa: CASRKQGSFHEQYF
cdr3_nt: TGTGCCAGCAGAAAACAGGGGAGCTTCCACGAGCAGTACTTC

v_call: TRBV9
clone_size: once
j_call: TRBJ2-7
cdr3_length: 15
d_call: .
cdr3_aa: CASSVDTESSYEQYF
cdr3_nt: TGTGCCAGCAGCGTAGACACAGAGAGCTCCTACGAGCAGTACTTC

v_call: TRBV5-6
clone_size: .
j_call: TRBJ1-2
cdr3_length: 14
d_call: TRBD1
cdr3_aa: CASSLGQGNYGYTF
cdr3_nt: TGTGCCAGCAGTTTGGGACAGGGGAACTATGGCTACACCTTC

v_call: TRBV28
clone_size: .
j_call: TRBJ1-1
cdr3_length: 14
d_call: .
cdr3_aa: CASSPATAGTEAFF
cdr3_nt: TGTGCCAGCAGCCCCGCGACCGCGGGGACTGAAGCTTTCTTT

v_call: TRBV10-2
clone_size: .
j_call: TRBJ2-3
cdr3_length: 17
d_call: TRBD2
cdr3_aa: CASRAGGLTFPTDMQYF
cdr3_nt: TGCGCCAGCAGAGCGGGGGGACTCACCTTCCCCACAGATATGCAGTATTTT

v_call: TRBV18
clone_size: .
j_call: TRBJ2-7
cdr3_length: 13
d_call: .
cdr3_aa: CASSPPLRGEQYF
cdr3_nt: TGTGCCAGCTCACCACCGTTGCGGGGCGAGCAGTACTTC

v_call: TRBV7-2
clone_size: .
j_call: TRBJ2-7
cdr3_length: 12
d_call: .
cdr3_aa: CASSPGIYEQYF
cdr3_nt: TGTGCCAGCAGCCCGGGGATCTACGAGCAGTACTTC

v_call: TRBV7-9
clone_size: .
j_call: TRBJ1-6
cdr3_length: 13
d_call: .
cdr3_aa: CASSLAQNSPLHF
cdr3_nt: TGTGCCAGCAGCTTAGCGCAGAATTCACCCCTCCACTTT

v_call: TRBV3-1/TRBV3-2
clone_size: .
j_call: TRBJ1-5
cdr3_length: 14
d_call: TRBD1
cdr3_aa: CASSQGTGAKPQHF
cdr3_nt: TGTGCCAGCAGCCAAGGGACAGGGGCGAAGCCCCAGCATTTT

v_call: TRBV2
clone_size: .
j_call: TRBJ2-3
cdr3_length: 15
d_call: TRBD2
cdr3_aa: CASSTGTSKTDTQYF
cdr3_nt: TGTGCCAGCAGCACCGGGACTAGCAAGACAGATACGCAGTATTTT

v_call: TRBV5-4
clone_size: few
j_call: TRBJ2-2
cdr3_length: 15
d_call: TRBD1
cdr3_aa: CASSQRTGEYGELFF
cdr3_nt: TGTGCCAGCAGCCAAAGGACAGGGGAGTACGGGGAGCTGTTTTTT

v_call: TRBV6-2/TRBV6-3
clone_size: .
j_call: TRBJ1-4
cdr3_length: 14
d_call: TRBD1
cdr3_aa: CASSSGTGYEKLFF
cdr3_nt: TGTGCCAGCAGTTCCGGGACAGGGTATGAAAAACTGTTTTTT

v_call: TRBV12-3/TRBV12-4
clone_size: .
j_call: TRBJ1-2
cdr3_length: 13
d_call: .
cdr3_aa: CASTNVEGHGYTF
cdr3_nt: TGTGCCAGCACCAATGTGGAGGGACATGGCTACACCTTC

v_call: TRBV19
clone_size: .
j_call: TRBJ1-5
cdr3_length: 18
d_call: TRBD1
cdr3_aa: CASSILGGQGAVNQPQHF
cdr3_nt: TGTGCCAGTAGTATCCTAGGGGGACAGGGGGCGGTCAATCAGCCCCAGCATTTT

v_call: TRBV2
clone_size: .
j_call: TRBJ2-1
cdr3_length: 16
d_call: .
cdr3_aa: CASSGGPPISYNEQFF
cdr3_nt: TGTGCCAGCAGTGGTGGGCCCCCAATCTCTTACAATGAGCAGTTCTTC

v_call: TRBV15
clone_size: .
j_call: TRBJ1-1
cdr3_length: 13
d_call: .
cdr3_aa: CATSRDKTHGAFF
cdr3_nt: TGTGCCACCAGCAGAGATAAGACCCACGGGGCTTTCTTT

v_call: TRBV28
clone_size: .
j_call: TRBJ1-3
cdr3_length: 15
d_call: TRBD1
cdr3_aa: CASSGDRSSGNTIYF
cdr3_nt: TGTGCCAGCAGTGGGGACAGGTCCTCTGGAAACACCATATATTTT

v_call: TRBV6-1
clone_size: .
j_call: TRBJ1-5
cdr3_length: 16
d_call: TRBD1
cdr3_aa: CASSEGGTGGYQPQHF
cdr3_nt: TGTGCCAGCAGTGAAGGAGGAACAGGGGGCTATCAGCCCCAGCATTTT

v_call: TRBV5-1
clone_size: .
j_call: TRBJ1-1
cdr3_length: 12
d_call: TRBD1
cdr3_aa: CASSSGTGMPFF
cdr3_nt: TGCGCCAGCAGCTCTGGGACAGGGATGCCTTTCTTT

v_call: TRBV28
clone_size: .
j_call: TRBJ1-2
cdr3_length: 12
d_call: .
cdr3_aa: CASRGLAIGYTF
cdr3_nt: TGTGCCAGCAGGGGCCTTGCCATAGGCTACACCTTC

v_call: TRBV5-1
clone_size: .
j_call: TRBJ1-5
cdr3_length: 15
d_call: TRBD1
cdr3_aa: CASSATTGGGQPQHF
cdr3_nt: TGCGCCAGCAGCGCGACGACAGGGGGCGGGCAGCCCCAGCATTTT

v_call: TRBV5-6
clone_size: .
j_call: TRBJ1-2
cdr3_length: 19
d_call: TRBD1
cdr3_aa: CASSRRLRDRAEINYGYTF
cdr3_nt: TGTGCCAGCAGCAGACGGTTGCGGGACAGGGCTGAAATTAACTATGGCTACACCTTC

v_call: TRBV14
clone_size: .
j_call: TRBJ1-6
cdr3_length: 16
d_call: .
cdr3_aa: CASSPLGGAGNSPLHF
cdr3_nt: TGTGCCAGCAGCCCGCTAGGGGGGGCGGGTAATTCACCCCTCCACTTT

v_call: TRBV18
clone_size: .
j_call: TRBJ1-5
cdr3_length: 14
d_call: .
cdr3_aa: CASSPGGSNQPQHF
cdr3_nt: TGTGCCAGCTCACCCGGCGGAAGCAATCAGCCCCAGCATTTT

v_call: TRBV5-5
clone_size: .
j_call: TRBJ2-5
cdr3_length: 14
d_call: .
cdr3_aa: CASSFWPGQETQYF
cdr3_nt: TGTGCCAGCAGCTTCTGGCCAGGGCAAGAGACCCAGTACTTC

v_call: TRBV5-1
clone_size: .
j_call: TRBJ2-7
cdr3_length: 16
d_call: .
cdr3_aa: CASSLEQGGRGYEQYF
cdr3_nt: TGCGCCAGCAGCTTGGAACAAGGCGGCAGGGGCTACGAGCAGTACTTC

v_call: TRBV5-1
clone_size: .
j_call: TRBJ2-5
cdr3_length: 13
d_call: .
cdr3_aa: CASSPGVRETQYF
cdr3_nt: TGCGCCAGCAGCCCGGGTGTGCGGGAGACCCAGTACTTC

v_call: TRBV7-9
clone_size: .
j_call: TRBJ1-4
cdr3_length: 16
d_call: .
cdr3_aa: CASSLGRRSEGEKLFF
cdr3_nt: TGTGCCAGCAGCTTGGGCCGAAGATCGGAGGGTGAAAAACTGTTTTTT

v_call: TRBV29-1
clone_size: .
j_call: TRBJ1-3
cdr3_length: 13
d_call: .
cdr3_aa: CSGSTASGNTIYF
cdr3_nt: TGCAGCGGCTCGACAGCCTCTGGAAACACCATATATTTT

v_call: TRBV5-6
clone_size: .
j_call: TRBJ2-7
cdr3_length: 12
d_call: TRBD1
cdr3_aa: CASQTGGYEQYF
cdr3_nt: TGTGCCAGCCAGACAGGGGGCTACGAGCAGTACTTC

v_call: TRBV6-5
clone_size: .
j_call: TRBJ1-2
cdr3_length: 14
d_call: .
cdr3_aa: CASSYSSRNYGYTF
cdr3_nt: TGTGCCAGCAGTTACTCGAGCCGGAACTATGGCTACACCTTC

v_call: TRBV5-5
clone_size: .
j_call: TRBJ1-2
cdr3_length: 15
d_call: TRBD1
cdr3_aa: CASSLVPGQENGYTF
cdr3_nt: TGTGCCAGCAGCTTGGTCCCGGGACAGGAGAATGGCTACACCTTC

v_call: TRBV6-2/TRBV6-3
clone_size: once
j_call: TRBJ2-1
cdr3_length: 15
d_call: .
cdr3_aa: CASSRPGGLEDEQFF
cdr3_nt: TGTGCCAGCAGCCGACCAGGGGGGCTAGAAGATGAGCAGTTCTTC

v_call: TRBV19
clone_size: once
j_call: TRBJ2-7
cdr3_length: 16
d_call: TRBD1
cdr3_aa: CASSIVGTGISYEQYF
cdr3_nt: TGTGCCAGTAGTATAGTAGGGACAGGGATCTCCTACGAGCAGTACTTC

v_call: TRBV2
clone_size: .
j_call: TRBJ1-2
cdr3_length: 18
d_call: TRBD1
cdr3_aa: CASSDWGQGSQIAYGYTF
cdr3_nt: TGTGCCAGCAGTGATTGGGGACAGGGCAGCCAAATTGCCTATGGCTACACCTTC

v_call: TRBV27
clone_size: .
j_call: TRBJ2-7
cdr3_length: 14
d_call: TRBD1
cdr3_aa: CASRGQGTFQEQYF
cdr3_nt: TGTGCCAGCAGAGGACAGGGGACTTTTCAGGAGCAGTACTTC

v_call: TRBV6-6
clone_size: .
j_call: TRBJ1-3
cdr3_length: 16
d_call: .
cdr3_aa: CASRRGGGLSGNTIYF
cdr3_nt: TGTGCCAGCAGGCGAGGCGGGGGTTTATCTGGAAACACCATATATTTT

v_call: TRBV28
clone_size: .
j_call: TRBJ1-1
cdr3_length: 15
d_call: .
cdr3_aa: CASSPPDRMNTEAFF
cdr3_nt: TGTGCCAGCAGTCCGCCGGACAGAATGAACACTGAAGCTTTCTTT

v_call: TRBV7-2
clone_size: .
j_call: TRBJ1-2
cdr3_length: 15
d_call: .
cdr3_aa: CASSPRAGGNYGYTF
cdr3_nt: TGTGCCAGCAGCCCGAGGGCAGGCGGTAACTATGGCTACACCTTC

v_call: TRBV5-6
clone_size: .
j_call: TRBJ2-1
cdr3_length: 11
d_call: .
cdr3_aa: CASSLTDEQFF
cdr3_nt: TGTGCCAGCAGCTTGACTGATGAGCAGTTCTTC

v_call: TRBV6-2/TRBV6-3
clone_size: .
j_call: TRBJ2-3
cdr3_length: 17
d_call: TRBD2
cdr3_aa: CASSYSPSGGVTDTQYF
cdr3_nt: TGTGCCAGCAGTTACTCCCCTAGCGGGGGGGTCACAGATACGCAGTATTTT